These 4 T cell receptor beta chains were all obtained from the same sample, sequenced in a study of T cells in Graves' hyperthyroidism and ophthalmopathy. Regions amplified from RNA transcripts were the TCR beta CDR3 regions. The TCR CDR3 first-round RT-PCR relied on the HTBI primer set. TCRdb processed the multiplex PCR reads anew with MiXCR; each CDR3 protein has one entry. This sample yields about 740,000 distinct CDR3 sequences, of which about 14% are seen a single time; about 9.4% belongs to the top ten. The sequenced sample was blood. These receptor sequences come from a woman between 18 and 29 years old with Graves' hyperthyroidism.

This clonotype has ten or more counts. The chain couples TRBV3-1 to TRBJ2-7; D gene ambiguous. Germline V lookup: CDR1 LGHDT, CDR2 YNNKEL (reference sequence). This CDR3 is 11 amino acids long. V was clipped by 3 bases and J by 0 bases, with 0 bases between them. CDR3: CASSHSYEQYF. CDR3 bases: TGTGCCAGCAGCCACTCCTACGAGCAGTACTTC.

This clonotype was seen only a few times. The V call is TRBV29-1, the J call TRBJ2-5; 8 bases map to TRBD2. Germline lookup yields CDR1 SQVTM and CDR2 ANQGSEA. This CDR3 comprises 13 residues. Unmatched junction bases numbered 4, after V lost 6 bases and J lost 1 base. CDR3 nucleotide sequence: TGCAGCGTCATACTAGCGGCCCAAGAGACCCAGTACTTC. Its translation is CSVILAAQETQYF.

This clonotype showed up many times. The rearrangement uses TRBV7-9 and TRBJ1-5, with D uncertain. The CDR3 covers 13 residues. Per the germline V gene, CDR1 is SEHNR and CDR2 is FQNEAQ (reference sequence). Trimming removed 1 base at V and 7 bases at J, with 8 bases between. This CDR3 reads CASSLDARQPQHF. For the CDR3, the DNA is TGTGCCAGCAGCTTAGACGCCCGGCAGCCCCAGCATTTT.

This clonotype was seen ten or more times. This chain connects TRBV20-1 to TRBJ2-1; 10 nucleotides agree with TRBD2. The ends lost 5 bases at V and 7 bases at J; junction bases unmatched: 14. Germline V CDR1 and CDR2: DFQATT, SNEGSKA (reference sequence). The CDR3 sequence is 16 residues long. The CDR3 sequence is CSAANSGLAEGNEQFF. The CDR3 bases are TGCAGTGCTGCAAACTCAGGACTAGCGGAAGGAAATGAGCAGTTCTTC.